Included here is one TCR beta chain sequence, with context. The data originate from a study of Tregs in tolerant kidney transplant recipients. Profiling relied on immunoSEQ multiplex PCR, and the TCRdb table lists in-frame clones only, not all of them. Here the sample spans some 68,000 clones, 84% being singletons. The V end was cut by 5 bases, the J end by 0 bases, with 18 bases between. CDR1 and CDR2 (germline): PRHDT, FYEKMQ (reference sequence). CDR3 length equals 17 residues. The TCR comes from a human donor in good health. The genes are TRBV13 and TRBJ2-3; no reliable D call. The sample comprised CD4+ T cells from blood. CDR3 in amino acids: CASSPTPSITSTDTQYF. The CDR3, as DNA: TGTGCCAGCAGCCCGACTCCCTCGATCACTAGCACAGATACGCAGTATTTT.